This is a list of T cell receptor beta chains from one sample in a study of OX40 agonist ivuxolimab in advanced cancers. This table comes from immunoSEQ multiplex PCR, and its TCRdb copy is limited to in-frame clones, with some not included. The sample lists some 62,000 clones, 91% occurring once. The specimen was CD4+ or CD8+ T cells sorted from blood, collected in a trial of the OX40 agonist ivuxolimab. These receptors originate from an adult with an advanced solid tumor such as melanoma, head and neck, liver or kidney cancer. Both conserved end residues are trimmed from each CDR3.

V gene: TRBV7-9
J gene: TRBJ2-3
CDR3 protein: ASSLGRSTDTQY

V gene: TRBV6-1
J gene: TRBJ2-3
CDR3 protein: ASSVVAGVTDTQY

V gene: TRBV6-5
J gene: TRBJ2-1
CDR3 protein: ASSNTRAFGDEQF

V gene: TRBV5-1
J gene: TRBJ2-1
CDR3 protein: ASNRGDSYNEQF

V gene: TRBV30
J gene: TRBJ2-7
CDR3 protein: AWSIKKGDQRQY

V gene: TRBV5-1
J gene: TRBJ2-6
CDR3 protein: ASSPTGTGANVLT

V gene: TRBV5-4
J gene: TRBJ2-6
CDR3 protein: ASTRTGISGANVLT

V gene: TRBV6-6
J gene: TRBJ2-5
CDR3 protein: ASSYSTRTGETQY

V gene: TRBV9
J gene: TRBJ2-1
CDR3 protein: ASSPVGGLAASSYNEQF

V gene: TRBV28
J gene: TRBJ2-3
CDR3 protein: ASSSPAYTDTQY

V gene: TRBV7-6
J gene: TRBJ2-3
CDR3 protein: ASSKNRVSDTQY

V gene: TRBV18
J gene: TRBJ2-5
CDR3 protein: ASSPSKYQETQY

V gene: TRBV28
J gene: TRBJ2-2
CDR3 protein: ASSPGQGRTGELF

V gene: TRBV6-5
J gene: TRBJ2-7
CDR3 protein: ASTVDRGGEQY

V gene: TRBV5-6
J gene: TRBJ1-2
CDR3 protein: ASSYGPPLGSSNYGYT